The next 21 T cell receptor beta chains were all read from a single sample in a study of blood T cell repertoires in COVID-19. TCRdb's copy holds only in-frame clones and misses some; the assay was immunoSEQ multiplex PCR. The sample has roughly 60,000 clones, around 90% seen once. Sequencing was done on a sample of peripheral blood. The receptors shown here come from a man aged 35 to 55 with COVID-19, enrolled during active disease.

In the case of this clone: The same CDR3 arises from other DNA sequences in this sample as well. The chain links TRBV5-1 to TRBJ1-6; no reliable D call. Germline CDR1 reads SGHRS; CDR2 reads YFSETQ. Trimming took off 1 base at V and 7 bases at J, with 9 bases between the two ends. The CDR3 has 14 residues. The CDR3 here is CASSLPGANSPLHF. For the CDR3, the DNA is TGCGCCAGCAGCTTGCCAGGTGCCAATTCACCCCTCCACTTT.

The chain links TRBV11-3 to TRBJ2-5, with TRBD2 matching over 9 bases. The CDR3 is 16 residues long. Germline V lookup: CDR1 SGHNT, CDR2 YENEEA. V shed 6 bases, J shed 0 bases, and the junction held 8 bases outside the gene matches. In DNA, the CDR3 is TGTGCCAGCAGTACGGGACTAGCCCCGTACCAAGAGACCCAGTACTTC. Residues: CASSTGLAPYQETQYF.

This rearrangement joins TRBV7-2 to TRBJ2-7, with D tentatively TRBD2 (5 bases). From germline, CDR1 is SGHTA and CDR2 FQGNSA. The germline V and J ends were trimmed by 1 base and 3 bases, with 13 bases remaining between them. This CDR3 spans 15 amino acids. CDR3: CASSLDPRGLYEQYF. DNA for the CDR3: TGTGCCAGCAGCTTAGACCCAAGAGGACTCTACGAGCAGTACTTC.

The genes are TRBV21-1 and TRBJ1-5. TRBV21-1 is tagged as a pseudogene. The CDR3 covers 15 residues. The CDR3 coding sequence is TGTGCCCGGCGCGTGGCGGAAGCAAGCAATCAGCCCCAGCATTTT. Protein sequence: CARRVAEASNQPQHF.

The chain combines TRBV11-3 with TRBJ1-1, with D maybe TRBD1 (6 bases). Germline V CDR1 and CDR2: SGHNT, YENEEA. The CDR3 is 15 amino acids. The V end lost 0 bases, the J end lost 4 bases, and 12 bases lay between the germline ends. The DNA for the CDR3 is TGTGCCAGCAGCTTAGATAGTCGAGGGGGCACTGAAGCTTTCTTT. This translates into CASSLDSRGGTEAFF. Filled out from reference TRBV11-3 and TRBJ1-1, the complete variable domain reads EAGVVQSPRYKIIEKKQPVAFWCNPISGHNTLYWYLQNLGQGPELLIRYENEEAVDDSQLPKDRFSAERLKGVDSTLKIQPAELGDSAVYLCASSLDSRGGTEAFFGQGTRLTVV.

The chain recombines TRBV29-1 with TRBJ2-5, with 9 bases that match TRBD2. Germline V CDR1 and CDR2: SQVTM, ANQGSEA. This CDR3 region has 14 residues. With V trimmed by 4 bases and J by 2 bases, 5 bases remained unmatched. The CDR3 here is CSVVPLAGQETQYF. CDR3 DNA sequence: TGCAGCGTTGTCCCGCTAGCGGGACAAGAGACCCAGTACTTC.

The rearrangement links TRBV28 to TRBJ2-7; D is possibly TRBD2 (6 bases). From germline, CDR1 is MDHEN and CDR2 SYDVKM. Trimming removed 4 bases from V and 2 bases from J, with 9 bases in between. CDR3 length: 13 residues. CDR3 sequence reads: CASSYAGTYEQYF. The CDR3 nucleotides are TGTGCCAGCAGTTACGCGGGGACCTACGAGCAGTACTTC.

V usage is TRBV5-5 and J usage is TRBJ2-2; 9 bases are shared with TRBD1. Trimming at V came to 2 bases and at J to 4 bases, leaving 12 bases not matched to a gene. The CDR3 is 18 amino acids. Germline assignment: CDR1 SGHKS and CDR2 YYEKEE (reference sequence). The CDR3 bases are TGTGCCAGCAGCTTCGGACAGGGGTCTTTGGGGGGCACCGGGGAGCTGTTTTTT. Its protein product is CASSFGQGSLGGTGELFF. Full variable domain (rest looked up from reference TRBV5-5 and TRBJ2-2): DAGVTQSPTHLIKTRGQQVTLRCSPISGHKSVSWYQQVLGQGPQFIFQYYEKEERGRGNFPDRFSARQFPNYSSELNVNALLLGDSALYLCASSFGQGSLGGTGELFFGEGSRLTVL.

This clone appeared a few times. The chain carries TRBV7-9 and TRBJ2-2; D gene ambiguous. The CDR3 covers 14 residues. Trimming removed 0 bases at V and 1 base at J, with 3 bases between. Per the germline V gene, CDR1 is SEHNR and CDR2 is FQNEAQ (reference sequence). The DNA for the CDR3 is TGTGCCAGCAGCTTAGCCGGGAACACCGGGGAGCTGTTTTTT. It encodes CASSLAGNTGELFF.

V is TRBV5-6 and J is TRBJ2-1; 7 nucleotides match TRBD2. Germline V CDR1 and CDR2: SGHDT, YYEEEE. The CDR3 extends over 14 amino acids. The ends lost 0 bases at V and 9 bases at J; junction bases unmatched: 6. CDR3: CASSLERWEGEQFF. The CDR3 DNA reads as TGTGCCAGCAGCTTGGAGAGATGGGAGGGTGAGCAGTTCTTC.

The chain recombines TRBV7-2 with TRBJ1-3; perhaps TRBD1 as D (6 bases). Germline V gene sequence: CDR1 SGHTA, CDR2 FQGNSA. This CDR3 comprises 16 residues. The ends were cut back, 2 bases at V and 0 bases at J, with 11 bases in the middle. The DNA for the CDR3 is TGTGCCAGCAGCTTACGCAGGGACATCTCTGGAAACACCATATATTTT. This codes for CASSLRRDISGNTIYF.

The table lists this clone with a few counts. The chain is built from TRBV19 and TRBJ1-3; no definite D call. Germline CDR1 is LNHDA and CDR2 is SQIVND (reference sequence). V was pared by 5 bases and J by 2 bases, with 10 bases between. This CDR3 comprises 14 residues. The CDR3 DNA reads TGTGCCAGTAGTGGCGGCCTGCCTGGAAACACCATATATTTT. It encodes CASSGGLPGNTIYF.

The chain is built from TRBV28 and TRBJ1-5; 12 bases align to TRBD1. Germline V gene sequence: CDR1 MDHEN, CDR2 SYDVKM. This CDR3 is built from 16 residues. V was pared by 7 bases and J by 5 bases, with 9 bases of the junction left unmatched. CDR3 nucleotides: TGTGCCAGCACCTCGGCGGGACAGGGGGCATATCAGCCCCAGCATTTT. Encoded protein: CASTSAGQGAYQPQHF.

The J gene is TRBJ1-5, the V gene TRBV28, with D possibly being TRBD1 (5 bases). Germline CDR1 MDHEN, CDR2 SYDVKM. CDR3 length equals 16 residues. V was shortened by 3 bases and J by 1 base, with 13 bases between the two germline ends. The CDR3 DNA follows: TGTGCCAGCAGTTTTGAAAGGGGTGGGAGCAATCAGCCCCAGCATTTT. As protein: CASSFERGGSNQPQHF.

The chain is built from TRBV28 and TRBJ2-7; D is unclear. Germline loops: CDR1 MDHEN, CDR2 SYDVKM. CDR3 length equals 13 residues. V dropped 4 bases and J dropped 2 bases, with 9 bases sitting between them. The CDR3 sequence: CASSSTIPYEQYF. The CDR3 nucleotides are TGTGCCAGCAGTTCTACCATTCCCTACGAGCAGTACTTC.

The rearrangement links TRBV4-1 to TRBJ2-1, with D perhaps TRBD2 (6 bases). This CDR3 contains 15 residues. Trimming pared 1 base from V and 4 bases from J, leaving 11 bases between. From germline, CDR1 is MGHRA and CDR2 YSYEKL. CDR3 in DNA: TGCGCCAGCAGCCAAGGACTAGGATTTTACAATGAGCAGTTCTTC. It codes for CASSQGLGFYNEQFF.

V is TRBV20-1 and J is TRBJ1-2, with D possibly matching TRBD1 (5 bases). Trimming pared 5 bases from V and 6 bases from J, leaving 10 bases between. Germline V gene data show CDR1 as DFQATT and CDR2 as SNEGSKA (reference sequence). This CDR3 is 11 amino acids long. The CDR3 loop reads CSAGHINGYTF. Written as DNA, the CDR3 is TGCAGTGCTGGACATATCAATGGCTACACCTTC.

The CDR3 coding sequence is TGTGCCTGGAGTGTCGGGGGGACAGGTCGTAACATTCAGTACTTC. Translated: CAWSVGGTGRNIQYF. The chain combines TRBV30 with TRBJ2-4; D perhaps matches TRBD1 (8 bases). The CDR3 is 15 residues long. V was trimmed by 0 bases and J by 7 bases, leaving 16 bases between them. CDR1 is GTSNPN, CDR2 SVGIG, per germline (reference sequence).

For the CDR3, the DNA is TGCGCCAGCAGCTTGGCGTTAGCGGGAGTTATAGATACGCAGTATTTT. Translation gives CASSLALAGVIDTQYF. V usage is TRBV5-1 and J usage is TRBJ2-3, with 9 positions matching TRBD2. This CDR3 has 16 residues. The V gene end was trimmed by 0 bases and the J gene end by 5 bases; junction bases not matched to a gene: 7. From germline, CDR1 is SGHRS and CDR2 YFSETQ.

The V gene is TRBV28, the J gene TRBJ2-3; TRBD2 agrees at 7 bases. This CDR3 spans 15 amino acids. Germline trimming cut 7 bases from V and 1 base from J; bases unmatched to any gene: 8. Germline V gene sequence: CDR1 MDHEN, CDR2 SYDVKM. The CDR3 bases are TGTGCCAGCAAACCGGGGGGTTTCGGCACAGATACGCAGTATTTT. Its protein product is CASKPGGFGTDTQYF.

The chain employs TRBV27 and TRBJ1-1; D unresolved. CDR1 and CDR2 from the germline V gene are MNHEY and SMNVEV (reference sequence). V shed 7 bases and J shed 5 bases, with 17 bases lying between them. This CDR3 has 14 residues. The DNA of the CDR3 is TGTGCCAGCATGAGGCGGGAACGATTGACTGAAGCTTTCTTT. This translates into CASMRRERLTEAFF.